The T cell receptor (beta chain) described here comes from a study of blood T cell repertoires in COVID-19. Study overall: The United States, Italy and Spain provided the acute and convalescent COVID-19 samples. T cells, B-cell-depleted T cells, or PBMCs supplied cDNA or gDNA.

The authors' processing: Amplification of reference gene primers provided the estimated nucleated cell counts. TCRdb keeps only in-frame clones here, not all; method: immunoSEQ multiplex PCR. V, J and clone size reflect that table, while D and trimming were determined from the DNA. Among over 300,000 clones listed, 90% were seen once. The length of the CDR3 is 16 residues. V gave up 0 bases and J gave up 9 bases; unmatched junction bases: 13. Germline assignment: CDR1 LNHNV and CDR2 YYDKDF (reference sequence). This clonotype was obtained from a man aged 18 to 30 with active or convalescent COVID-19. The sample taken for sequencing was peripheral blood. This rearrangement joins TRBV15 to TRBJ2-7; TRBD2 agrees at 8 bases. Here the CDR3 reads CATSRDAQGTSGGQYF. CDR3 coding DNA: TGTGCCACCAGCAGAGATGCACAGGGAACTAGCGGCGGGCAGTACTTC.